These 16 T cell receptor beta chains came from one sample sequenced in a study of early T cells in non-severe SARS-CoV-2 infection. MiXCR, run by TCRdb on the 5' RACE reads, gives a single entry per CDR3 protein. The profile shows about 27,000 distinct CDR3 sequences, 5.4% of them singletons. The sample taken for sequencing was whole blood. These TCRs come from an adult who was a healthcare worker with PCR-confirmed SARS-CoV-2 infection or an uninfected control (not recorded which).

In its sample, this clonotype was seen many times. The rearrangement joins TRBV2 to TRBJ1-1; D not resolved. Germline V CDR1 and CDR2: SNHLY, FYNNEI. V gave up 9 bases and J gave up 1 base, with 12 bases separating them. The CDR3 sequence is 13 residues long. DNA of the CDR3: TGTGCCAGGTGCAACCAGCAGAACACTGAAGCTTTCTTT. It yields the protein CARCNQQNTEAFF.

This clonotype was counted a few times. The CDR3: CASSPRPGQNSPLHF. In DNA form, the CDR3 reads TGTGCCAGCTCACCTCGTCCGGGACAGAATTCACCCCTCCACTTT. The V call is TRBV18, the J call TRBJ1-6; 7 bases are a match to TRBD1. J lost 7 bases, V lost 3 bases, and 6 bases had no gene match. Germline lookup yields CDR1 KGHSH and CDR2 LQKENI. This CDR3 is 15 amino acids long.

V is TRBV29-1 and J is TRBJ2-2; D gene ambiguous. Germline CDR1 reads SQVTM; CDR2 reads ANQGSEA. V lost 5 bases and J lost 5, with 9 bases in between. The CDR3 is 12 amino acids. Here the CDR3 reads CSVPSDTGELFF. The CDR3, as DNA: TGCAGCGTTCCTTCTGATACCGGGGAGCTGTTTTTT.

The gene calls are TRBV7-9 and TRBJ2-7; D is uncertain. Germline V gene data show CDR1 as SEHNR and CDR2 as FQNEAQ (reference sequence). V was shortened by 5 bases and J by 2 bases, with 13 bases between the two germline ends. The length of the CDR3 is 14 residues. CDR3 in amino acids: CASSTTGRAYEQYF. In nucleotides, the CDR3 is TGTGCCAGCAGCACCACCGGACGGGCCTACGAGCAGTACTTC.

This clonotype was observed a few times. The CDR3 nucleotides are TGCGCCAGCATCTTGAGGGTGAACACTGAAGCTTTCTTT. Protein product: CASILRVNTEAFF. This chain joins TRBV10-2 and TRBJ1-1; D not certain. The ends were cut back, 7 bases at V and 0 bases at J, with 9 bases in the middle. Germline assignment: CDR1 WSHSY and CDR2 SAAADI. This CDR3 has 13 amino acids.

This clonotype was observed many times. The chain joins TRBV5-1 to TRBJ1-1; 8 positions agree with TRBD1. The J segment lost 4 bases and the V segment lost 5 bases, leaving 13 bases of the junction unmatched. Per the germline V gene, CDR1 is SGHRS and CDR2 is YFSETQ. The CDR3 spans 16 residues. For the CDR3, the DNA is TGCGCCAGCAGATCGATGCAGGGGGCAATCGGCACTGAAGCTTTCTTT. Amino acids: CASRSMQGAIGTEAFF.

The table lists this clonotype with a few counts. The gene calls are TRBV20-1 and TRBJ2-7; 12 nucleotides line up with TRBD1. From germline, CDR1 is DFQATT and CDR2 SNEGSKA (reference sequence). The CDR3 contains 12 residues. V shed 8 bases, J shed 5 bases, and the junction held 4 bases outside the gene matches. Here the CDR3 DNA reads TGCAGTTGGGACAGGGGGCGCGACGAGCAGTACTTC. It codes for CSWDRGRDEQYF.

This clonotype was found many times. CDR3 region: CASSLQTGTYEQYF. DNA for the CDR3: TGTGCCAGCAGCTTGCAGACAGGGACCTACGAGCAGTACTTC. This rearrangement joins TRBV11-2 to TRBJ2-7; 7 bases are a match to TRBD1. Germline V gives CDR1 SGHAT, CDR2 FQNNGV. Unmatched junction bases numbered 4, after V lost 3 bases and J lost 2 bases. The CDR3 contains 14 residues.

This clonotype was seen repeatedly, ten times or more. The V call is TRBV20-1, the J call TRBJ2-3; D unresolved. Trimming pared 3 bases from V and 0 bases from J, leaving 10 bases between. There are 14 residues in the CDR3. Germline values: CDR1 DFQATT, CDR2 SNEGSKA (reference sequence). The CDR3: CSARGSPSTDTQYF. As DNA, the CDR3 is TGCAGTGCTAGGGGATCCCCTAGCACAGATACGCAGTATTTT.

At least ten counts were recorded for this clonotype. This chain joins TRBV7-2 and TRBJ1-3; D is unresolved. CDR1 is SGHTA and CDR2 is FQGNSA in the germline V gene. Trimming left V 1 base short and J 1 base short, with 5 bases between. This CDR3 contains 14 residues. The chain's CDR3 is CASSLEGSGNTIYF. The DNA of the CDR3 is TGTGCCAGCAGCTTAGAGGGATCTGGAAACACCATATATTTT.

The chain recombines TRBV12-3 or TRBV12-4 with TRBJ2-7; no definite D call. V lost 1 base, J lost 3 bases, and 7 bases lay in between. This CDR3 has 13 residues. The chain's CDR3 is CASSLGLDYEQYF. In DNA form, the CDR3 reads TGTGCCAGCAGTTTAGGTCTGGACTACGAGCAGTACTTC.

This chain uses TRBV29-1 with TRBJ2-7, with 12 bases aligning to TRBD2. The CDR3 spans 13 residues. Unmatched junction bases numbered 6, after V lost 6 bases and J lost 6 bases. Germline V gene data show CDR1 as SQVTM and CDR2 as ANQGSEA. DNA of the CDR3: TGCAGCGTCCTGGGACTAGCGGGTCTCGAGCAGTACTTC. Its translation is CSVLGLAGLEQYF.

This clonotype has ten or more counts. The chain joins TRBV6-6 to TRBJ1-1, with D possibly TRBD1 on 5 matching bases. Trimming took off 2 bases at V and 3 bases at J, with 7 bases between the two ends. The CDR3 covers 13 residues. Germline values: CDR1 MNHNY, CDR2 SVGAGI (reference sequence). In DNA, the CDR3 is TGTGCCAGCAGTTACCGAGGGGACACTGAAGCTTTCTTT. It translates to CASSYRGDTEAFF.

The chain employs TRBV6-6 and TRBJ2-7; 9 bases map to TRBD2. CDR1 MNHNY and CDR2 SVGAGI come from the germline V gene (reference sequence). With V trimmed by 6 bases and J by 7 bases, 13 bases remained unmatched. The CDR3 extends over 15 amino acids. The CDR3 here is CASSSTQEAGGEQYF. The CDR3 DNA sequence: TGTGCCAGCAGCTCTACGCAGGAGGCGGGAGGGGAGCAGTACTTC.

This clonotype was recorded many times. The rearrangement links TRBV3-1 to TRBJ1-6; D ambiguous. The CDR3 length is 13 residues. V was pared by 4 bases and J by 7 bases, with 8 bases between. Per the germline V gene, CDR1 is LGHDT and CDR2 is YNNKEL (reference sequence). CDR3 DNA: TGTGCCAGCAGCCCTCTCCAAAATTCACCCCTCCACTTT. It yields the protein CASSPLQNSPLHF.

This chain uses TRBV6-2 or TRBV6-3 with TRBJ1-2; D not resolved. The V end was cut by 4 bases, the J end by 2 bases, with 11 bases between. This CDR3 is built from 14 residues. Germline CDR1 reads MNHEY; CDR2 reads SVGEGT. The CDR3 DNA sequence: TGTGCCAGCAGTTCGCCGAATCGGAACTATGGCTACACCTTC. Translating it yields CASSSPNRNYGYTF.